The clone carrying this T cell receptor beta chain appeared a few times. The antigen remains undetermined. From the second PCR step, alpha and beta chains were amplified apart. This entry comes from a study of naive and memory T cell subsets. Study-wide results and caveats: Expression changes during T cell differentiation may affect RNA-based TCR counts.

Two oligonucleotides, mixed equimolar, formed the beta constant-region primer covering TRBC1 and TRBC2. Nested alpha and beta constant-region primers with the SP2 primer drove four PCR rounds on ligated cDNA. TCRdb redid the calling of the UMI-ligation and nested PCR reads with MiXCR, one entry per CDR3 protein. The sample carries tens of thousands of distinct CDR3 sequences, over 9% recorded once. Trimming removed 6 bases at V and 2 bases at J, with 12 bases between. Germline V CDR1 and CDR2: SQVTM, ANQGSEA. The CDR3 spans 13 residues. The clonotype originates from a human donor in good health. The chain links TRBV29-1 to TRBJ2-3, with a tentative D call TRBD1 (5 bases). Specimen: naive CD8+ T cells from blood. DNA of the CDR3: TGCAGCGTCCCGACAGAAAACACAGATACGCAGTATTTT. This translates into CSVPTENTDTQYF.